This TCR beta chain was obtained from a study of post-analysis software for immune sequencing data. Unique molecular identifiers were built into the TCR beta cDNA libraries. TCRdb reprocessed the PCR reads with MiXCR, giving one entry per CDR3 protein. The table lists about 810,000 distinct CDR3 sequences, roughly 50% of them singletons. Looked up from germline, CDR1 is ENHRY and CDR2 is SYGVKD. This CDR3 is built from 15 residues. The V gene lost 8 bases and the J gene lost 0 bases, with 15 bases spanning the gap. Whole-study results and caveats: Patients carried five TRBV segments more frequently than controls did, and TRBV5-6, TRBV5-1 and TRBV20-1 were among them.

About this clonotype: Its matching antigen is unknown.

The chain is built from TRBV10-3 and TRBJ2-3; D possibly corresponds to TRBD2 (5 bases). The TCR originated in a girl between 10 and 17 years old with multiple sclerosis. The sequencing sample was made of blood. CDR3 in DNA: TGTGCCATCCATCGGGGAGCGGAGAGCACAGATACGCAGTATTTT. As protein: CAIHRGAESTDTQYF.